This is a list of T cell receptor beta chains from one sample in a study of shared clonotypes between healthy human individuals. Clones were read by immunoSEQ multiplex PCR, and TCRdb kept only the in-frame ones, dropping some. The sample contains roughly 500,000 clones, 90% to 96% of which appear only once. The sequencing sample was made of naive CD4+ T cells sorted from blood. These receptors were collected from a woman aged 25 to 39 in good health. Each CDR3 is given with its conserved first and last residue. A D gene is named only where the DNA matches it firmly. Size is omitted from some rows. Given values are once, few, many or a class for expanded clones.

CDR3aa: CASSLGQIGNQPQHF
CDR3nt: TGTGCCAGCAGCTTAGGGCAAATCGGTAATCAGCCCCAGCATTTT
j_gene: TRBJ1-5
abundance: few
d_gene: -
v_gene: TRBV11-2

CDR3aa: CASSLAGANGELFF
CDR3nt: TGCGCCAGCAGTCTAGCGGGAGCTAACGGGGAGCTGTTTTTT
j_gene: TRBJ2-2
abundance: -
d_gene: TRBD2
v_gene: TRBV10-1

CDR3aa: CASNRPMGLDYGYTF
CDR3nt: TGTGCCAGCAACCGCCCCATGGGGTTAGACTATGGCTACACCTTC
j_gene: TRBJ1-2
abundance: -
d_gene: -
v_gene: TRBV28

CDR3aa: CASSWANEKLFF
CDR3nt: TGTGCCAGCAGTTGGGCTAATGAAAAACTGTTTTTT
j_gene: TRBJ1-4
abundance: -
d_gene: -
v_gene: TRBV6-1

CDR3aa: CASSLGRGQSTYEQYF
CDR3nt: TGTGCCAGCAGCTTGGGAAGGGGCCAATCTACCTACGAGCAGTACTTC
j_gene: TRBJ2-7
abundance: -
d_gene: -
v_gene: TRBV4-2

CDR3aa: CASSLTAAGPYGYTF
CDR3nt: TGCGCCAGCAGCTTGACGGCCGCGGGCCCCTATGGCTACACCTTC
j_gene: TRBJ1-2
abundance: -
d_gene: -
v_gene: TRBV5-1

CDR3aa: CASSPQGTTRLYEQYF
CDR3nt: TGTGCCAGCTCACCACAAGGGACTACCCGCCTTTACGAGCAGTACTTC
j_gene: TRBJ2-7
abundance: once
d_gene: TRBD2
v_gene: TRBV18

CDR3aa: CASTSSGEADTQYF
CDR3nt: TGTGCCAGCACCTCGTCGGGGGAGGCAGATACGCAGTATTTT
j_gene: TRBJ2-3
abundance: -
d_gene: -
v_gene: TRBV28

CDR3aa: CASSLIWETGVNEQFF
CDR3nt: TGTGCCAGCAGCCTGATCTGGGAAACAGGGGTCAATGAGCAGTTCTTC
j_gene: TRBJ2-1
abundance: -
d_gene: TRBD1
v_gene: TRBV7-9

CDR3aa: CASSYVRRNEKLFF
CDR3nt: TGTGCCAGCAGTTACGTCCGGAGAAATGAAAAACTGTTTTTT
j_gene: TRBJ1-4
abundance: -
d_gene: -
v_gene: TRBV6-5

CDR3aa: CASSTSRDRAYNEQFF
CDR3nt: TGTGCCAGCAGCACTAGTCGGGACAGGGCATACAATGAGCAGTTCTTC
j_gene: TRBJ2-1
abundance: -
d_gene: TRBD1
v_gene: TRBV11-2

CDR3aa: CASSPQRASTDTQYF
CDR3nt: TGTGCCAGCAGCCCCCAGCGGGCTAGCACAGATACGCAGTATTTT
j_gene: TRBJ2-3
abundance: -
d_gene: -
v_gene: TRBV14

CDR3aa: CASSPRREEAFF
CDR3nt: TGTGCCAGCTCACCACGGAGGGAAGAAGCTTTCTTT
j_gene: TRBJ1-1
abundance: -
d_gene: -
v_gene: TRBV18

CDR3aa: CASSLAQMTGQAFF
CDR3nt: TGTGCCAGCAGCTTAGCGCAAATGACAGGGCAAGCTTTCTTT
j_gene: TRBJ1-1
abundance: -
d_gene: TRBD1
v_gene: TRBV7-9

CDR3aa: CASQRMSTDTQYF
CDR3nt: TGTGCCTCGCAGCGGATGAGCACAGATACGCAGTATTTT
j_gene: TRBJ2-3
abundance: -
d_gene: -
v_gene: TRBV19

CDR3aa: CASRVDRVGHEQFF
CDR3nt: TGCGCCAGCAGGGTGGACAGGGTGGGCCATGAGCAGTTCTTC
j_gene: TRBJ2-1
abundance: -
d_gene: TRBD1
v_gene: TRBV5-1

CDR3aa: CASSGPGGGNEKLFF
CDR3nt: TGTGCCAGCAGTGGACCCGGCGGTGGTAATGAAAAACTGTTTTTT
j_gene: TRBJ1-4
abundance: -
d_gene: -
v_gene: TRBV28

CDR3aa: CASSGTGKRETQYF
CDR3nt: TGTGCCAGCAGTGGGACAGGCAAAAGGGAGACCCAGTACTTC
j_gene: TRBJ2-5
abundance: -
d_gene: TRBD1
v_gene: TRBV28

CDR3aa: CASSLTPNTGELFF
CDR3nt: TGTGCCAGCAGCTTAACCCCAAACACCGGGGAGCTGTTTTTT
j_gene: TRBJ2-2
abundance: -
d_gene: -
v_gene: TRBV7-3

CDR3aa: CASSSPGSSGTGTDTQYF
CDR3nt: TGCGCCAGCAGCTCCCCCGGGAGTAGCGGGACAGGCACAGATACGCAGTATTTT
j_gene: TRBJ2-3
abundance: -
d_gene: -
v_gene: TRBV4-1

CDR3aa: CASSNFGGVEQYF
CDR3nt: TGTGCCAGCAGCAATTTCGGGGGGGTCGAGCAGTACTTC
j_gene: TRBJ2-7
abundance: -
d_gene: TRBD2
v_gene: TRBV5-4

CDR3aa: CASRVEGVDTQYF
CDR3nt: TGTGCCAGCAGGGTCGAAGGGGTGGATACGCAGTATTTT
j_gene: TRBJ2-3
abundance: -
d_gene: -
v_gene: TRBV2

CDR3aa: CASSPGLAGDTDTQYF
CDR3nt: TGCGCCAGCAGCCCCGGACTAGCGGGAGACACAGATACGCAGTATTTT
j_gene: TRBJ2-3
abundance: -
d_gene: TRBD2
v_gene: TRBV5-1

CDR3aa: CASREGELNEKLFF
CDR3nt: TGTGCCAGCAGGGAGGGGGAGTTGAATGAAAAACTGTTTTTT
j_gene: TRBJ1-4
abundance: -
d_gene: -
v_gene: TRBV6-1

CDR3aa: CASSLLTDYEQYF
CDR3nt: TGTGCCAGCAGCTTGTTGACTGACTACGAGCAGTACTTC
j_gene: TRBJ2-7
abundance: -
d_gene: -
v_gene: TRBV7-9

CDR3aa: CASSRQDGNQPQHF
CDR3nt: TGTGCCAGCAGTAGACAGGATGGCAATCAGCCCCAGCATTTT
j_gene: TRBJ1-5
abundance: -
d_gene: -
v_gene: TRBV2

CDR3aa: CASSYSQGGRSEQYF
CDR3nt: TGTGCCAGCAGTTACTCGCAGGGGGGGAGGTCCGAGCAGTACTTC
j_gene: TRBJ2-7
abundance: -
d_gene: -
v_gene: TRBV6-5

CDR3aa: CASRRALNTEAFF
CDR3nt: TGTGCCAGCAGGCGTGCTCTGAACACTGAAGCTTTCTTT
j_gene: TRBJ1-1
abundance: -
d_gene: -
v_gene: TRBV7-9

CDR3aa: CASSEGFQAGSNQPQHF
CDR3nt: TGTGCCAGCAGTGAAGGTTTCCAGGCAGGGAGCAATCAGCCCCAGCATTTT
j_gene: TRBJ1-5
abundance: -
d_gene: -
v_gene: TRBV6-1